Below, 22 T cell receptor beta chains from the same sample are listed, as sequenced in a study of cytomegalovirus exposure and HLA in healthy donors. The PCR was carried out with 60 Vbeta primers and 13 Jbeta primers. Method: immunoSEQ multiplex PCR; TCRdb's copy keeps in-frame clones and lacks some. The data show 100,000 to 150,000 clones, with about 73% seen just once and roughly 3% held by the top ten. Sequencing input: PBMCs. The receptor set was obtained from a human donor in good health.

This clone showed up just a few times. The rearrangement uses TRBV5-1 and TRBJ2-7, with D possibly TRBD2 on 5 matching bases. The CDR3 extends over 13 amino acids. CDR1 and CDR2 (germline): SGHRS, YFSETQ. V was clipped by 3 bases and J by 3 bases, with 10 bases between them. CDR3: CASSSERGYEQYF. DNA for the CDR3: TGCGCCAGCAGCTCCGAACGGGGCTACGAGCAGTACTTC.

Regarding this clone: One end of the junction does not line up with germline, which may come from a read error. The chain is built from TRBV7-7 and TRBJ2-3, with 7 nucleotides matching TRBD2. The CDR3 spans 14 residues. Germline CDR1 reads SSHAT; CDR2 reads FNYEAQ (reference sequence). CDR3 sequence reads: CASSLGLDTDTQYF. The CDR3 bases are TGTGCTAGCAGCTTAGGACTAGACACAGATACGCAGTATTTT.

There are a few counts of this clone. The rearrangement joins TRBV30 to TRBJ1-1, with 8 positions matching TRBD1. From germline, CDR1 is GTSNPN and CDR2 SVGIG (reference sequence). V dropped 3 bases and J dropped 1; count of bases not matched to a gene: 7. This CDR3 is 15 amino acids long. DNA for the CDR3: TGTGCCTGGAGGGGGCCAGGGGGCAGGAACACTGAAGCTTTCTTT. Its translation is CAWRGPGGRNTEAFF.

The CDR3 here is CASSLVRGASNEQFF. As DNA, the CDR3 is TGTGCCAGCAGCTTAGTCAGGGGGGCATCGAATGAGCAGTTCTTC. This rearrangement joins TRBV7-2 to TRBJ2-1; D might be TRBD1 (7 bases). The CDR3 has 15 amino acids. V was clipped by 1 base and J by 7 bases, with 14 bases between them. Per the germline V gene, CDR1 is SGHTA and CDR2 is FQGNSA.

The chain links TRBV6-6 to TRBJ1-4; 8 bases are a match to TRBD1. V was pared by 7 bases and J by 6 bases, with 10 bases of the junction left unmatched. The germline gives CDR1 MNHNY, CDR2 SVGAGI (reference sequence). The CDR3 extends over 15 amino acids. CDR3 nucleotide sequence: TGTGCCAGCACCCTAACAGGGGGTTTTCATGAAAAACTGTTTTTT. Amino acid sequence: CASTLTGGFHEKLFF.

The chain is built from TRBV6-5 and TRBJ1-2, with D perhaps TRBD1 (6 bases). This CDR3 spans 14 amino acids. Per germline, CDR1 MNHEY and CDR2 SVGAGI. V was shortened by 2 bases and J by 4 bases, with 11 bases between the two germline ends. CDR3 region: CASSYVQGTYGYTF. For the CDR3, the DNA is TGTGCCAGCAGTTACGTTCAGGGGACCTATGGCTACACCTTC.

V and J are TRBV5-1 and TRBJ2-1; D is possibly TRBD2 (6 bases). Germline-derived CDR1 and CDR2 are SGHRS and YFSETQ. This CDR3 has 15 residues. V dropped 4 bases and J dropped 5 bases, with 16 bases sitting between them. The CDR3 nucleotides read TGCGCCAGCAGCCCCTGGGGGGATCAGGACAATGAGCAGTTCTTC. Its translation is CASSPWGDQDNEQFF.

The rearrangement joins TRBV5-1 to TRBJ2-1, with unresolved D. Germline V CDR1 and CDR2: SGHRS, YFSETQ. This CDR3 region has 11 residues. V gave up 7 bases and J gave up 9 bases, with 11 bases separating them. CDR3 bases: TGCGCCAGCTCTAGTGTTGTTGAGCAGTTCTTC. Translating it yields CASSSVVEQFF.

The CDR3 DNA reads TGTGCCAGCAGTTTATGGGCGGGAGGGCGCACAGATACGCAGTATTTT. This codes for CASSLWAGGRTDTQYF. The rearrangement links TRBV28 to TRBJ2-3; 9 positions match TRBD2. With V trimmed by 0 bases and J by 1 base, 2 bases remained unmatched. From germline, CDR1 is MDHEN and CDR2 SYDVKM. The CDR3 totals 16 residues.

The chain links TRBV19 to TRBJ2-3; the D gene is possibly TRBD2 (6 bases). Germline CDR1 and CDR2: LNHDA and SQIVND (reference sequence). Trimming stripped 1 base from V and 3 bases from J, with 11 bases between. This CDR3 is 15 amino acids long. CDR3 DNA sequence: TGTGCCAGTAGTATAGCCCCGACTAGTACAGATACGCAGTATTTT. Its protein product is CASSIAPTSTDTQYF.

The genes are TRBV6-5 and TRBJ1-6; the match to TRBD1 covers 9 bases. The length of the CDR3 is 15 residues. Germline CDR1 and CDR2: MNHEY and SVGAGI. J lost 1 base, V lost 9 bases, and 4 bases had no gene match. This CDR3 is CASRQGESYNSPLHF. The CDR3 DNA sequence: TGTGCCAGTCGACAGGGGGAGTCCTATAATTCACCCCTCCACTTT.

There are a few counts of this clone. The chain links TRBV21-1 to TRBJ2-7; the listed D gene, TRBD2, was not tested against the DNA. TRBV21-1 is reported as a pseudogene. This CDR3 has 18 residues. DNA for the CDR3: TGTGCCAGCAGCAAAGCTCGTACTAGCCGGTCGAGCTCCTACGAGCAGTACTTC. Amino acid sequence: CASSKARTSRSSSYEQYF.

The CDR3 DNA is TGTGCCAGCAGGGAAACAGGGACAGATACGCAGTATTTT. It codes for CASRETGTDTQYF. The chain carries TRBV7-3 and TRBJ2-3; D possibly corresponds to TRBD1 (6 bases). V lost 6 bases, J lost 3 bases, and 10 bases lay in between. Germline values: CDR1 SGHTA, CDR2 FQGTGA. The CDR3 has 13 residues.

This chain uses TRBV30 with TRBJ2-7; 8 bases map to TRBD1. This CDR3 has 13 amino acids. Germline lookup yields CDR1 GTSNPN and CDR2 SVGIG (reference sequence). After removal of 3 bases from V and 6 bases from J, the junction contained 7 bases not matched to a gene. CDR3 region: CAWRWQGAREQYF. The DNA for the CDR3 is TGTGCCTGGAGGTGGCAGGGGGCCCGCGAGCAGTACTTC.

This clone was seen once. The DNA for the CDR3 is TGTGCCAGCAGCCAAACTCCGGGACAGGGTAGCTATGGCTACACCTTC. It yields the protein CASSQTPGQGSYGYTF. The chain employs TRBV6-4 and TRBJ1-2, with 9 bases that match TRBD1. CDR3 length: 16 residues. The germline V gene encodes CDR1 MRHNA and CDR2 SNTAGT. V trimming: 6 bases; J trimming: 4 bases; junction bases outside the gene matches: 12.

On this clone itself: A read error may produce the germline difference seen at one junction end. The rearrangement links TRBV7-8 to TRBJ2-7; a possible D gene is TRBD1 (6 bases). This CDR3 comprises 15 residues. The germline V gene has CDR1 SGHVS and CDR2 FQNEAQ. This CDR3 is CASGLASAGVHEQYF. The CDR3 region has the DNA TGTGCCAGCGGCTTAGCGTCGGCAGGGGTTCACGAGCAGTACTTC.

The table lists this clone with a few counts. The chain combines TRBV13 with TRBJ2-7, with no clear D. Trimming removed 10 bases from V and 5 bases from J, with 6 bases in between. Germline assignment: CDR1 PRHDT and CDR2 FYEKMQ (reference sequence). The CDR3 length is 9 residues. CDR3 coding DNA: TGTGCCACCCTTAACGAGCAGTACTTC. Translation gives CATLNEQYF. Full variable domain (rest looked up from reference TRBV13 and TRBJ2-7): AAGVIQSPRHLIKEKRETATLKCYPIPRHDTVYWYQQGPGQDPQFLISFYEKMQSDKGSIPDRFSAQQFSDYHSELNMSSLELGDSALYFCATLNEQYFGPGTRLTVT.

Written as DNA, the CDR3 is TGTGCCATCAGCCCTTCCGGCAGGGGCTTCACTGAAGCTTTCTTT. As protein: CAISPSGRGFTEAFF. The chain couples TRBV10-3 to TRBJ1-1, with D perhaps TRBD1 (6 bases). V was trimmed by 6 bases and J by 4 bases, leaving 18 bases between them. The CDR3 consists of 15 residues. CDR1 ENHRY and CDR2 SYGVKD come from the germline V gene.

This sequence joins TRBV2 and TRBJ1-3; TRBD1 might be the D (6 bases). Per germline, CDR1 SNHLY and CDR2 FYNNEI. The CDR3 has 14 residues. Trimming cost V 11 bases and J 4 bases, with 18 bases left between them. Here the CDR3 reads CASRGIRGGNTIYF. Here the CDR3 DNA reads TGTGCCTCCCGAGGGATCAGGGGCGGAAACACCATATATTTT.

The chain employs TRBV6-5 and TRBJ1-2, with D hard to call. CDR3 length: 14 amino acids. V lost 4 bases and J 0 bases, leaving 9 bases between the germline ends. Germline values: CDR1 MNHEY, CDR2 SVGAGI. The CDR3 nucleotides read TGTGCCAGCAGTTTTAGAATATCTAACTATGGCTACACCTTC. Amino acids: CASSFRISNYGYTF.

The V gene is TRBV9, the J gene TRBJ1-3; possibly TRBD1 for D (5 bases). Germline V gives CDR1 SGDLS, CDR2 YYNGEE. V lost 4 bases to trimming and J lost 0 bases, with 8 bases between them. The CDR3 covers 14 residues. In DNA, the CDR3 is TGTGCCAGCAGCCCCACAGGCTCTGGAAACACCATATATTTT. Translation: CASSPTGSGNTIYF.

The chain is built from TRBV27 and TRBJ2-1; D is perhaps TRBD2 (6 bases). Germline loops: CDR1 MNHEY, CDR2 SMNVEV (reference sequence). Trimming removed 6 bases at V and 4 bases at J, with 16 bases between. The CDR3 spans 15 residues. CDR3 nucleotides: TGTGCCAGCAGCCCGGGACTTACCACATACAATGAGCAGTTCTTC. The encoded protein is CASSPGLTTYNEQFF.